This TCR beta chain came from a study of shared clonotypes between healthy human individuals. In regard to this clone: The sample contains more than one DNA sequence encoding this CDR3.

The protocol was immunoSEQ multiplex PCR, while the TCRdb copy is restricted to in-frame clones and leaves out a portion. The profile shows 1.5 million to 2.5 million clones, about 94% of them singletons. Naive CD8 cells comprised CD45RO-negative, CCR7-positively selected cells, excluding terminally differentiated effector memory CD45RA+ cells. Sequenced material: naive CD8+ T cells sorted from blood. This receptor was taken from a man aged 18 to 29 in good health.

DNA for the CDR3: TGTGCCAGTAGTATTTCCGGTGTCTCCTACAATGAGCAGTTCTTC. Encoded protein: CASSISGVSYNEQFF. This chain links TRBV19 with TRBJ2-1; D remains ambiguous. Germline V gene data show CDR1 as LNHDA and CDR2 as SQIVND (reference sequence). This CDR3 is built from 15 residues. V shed 3 bases and J shed 0 bases, with 9 bases lying between them.